A selection of T cell receptor beta chains follows, all from one sample in a study of cytomegalovirus exposure and HLA in healthy donors. Generated by immunoSEQ multiplex PCR, the TCRdb table keeps only in-frame clones and is missing some. Of some 94,000 clones listed, roughly 70% were seen once; the top ten hold approximately 2.9%. The sample taken for sequencing was PBMCs. The origin of the receptors is a man aged 45 to 65 in good health and CMV-seronegative. Both conserved end residues are part of each CDR3. D genes are given only for firm matches. Expanded clones are given a class, and other clones once, few, many or no size at all.

D gene,CDR3 length,clone size,V gene,J gene,CDR3 DNA,CDR3 protein
TRBD1,12,few,TRBV2,TRBJ2-5,TGTGCCAGCACCGGGACAGGGGAGACCCAGTACTTC,CASTGTGETQYF
TRBD1,14,NA,TRBV19,TRBJ2-2,TGTGCCAGTTTCGACAGGGGTTGGGCCGGGGAGCTGTTTTTT,CASFDRGWAGELFF
TRBD1,14,NA,TRBV19,TRBJ2-7,TGTGCCAGTGGCCGGGACAGGGGGGCCTACGAGCAGTACTTC,CASGRDRGAYEQYF
NA,14,once,TRBV13,TRBJ1-1,TGTGCCAGCAGCTTACCTGGACAGAACACTGAAGCTTTCTTT,CASSLPGQNTEAFF
NA,13,NA,TRBV30,TRBJ2-3,TGTGCCTGGAGTGAGGGGGGCACAGATACGCAGTATTTT,CAWSEGGTDTQYF
TRBD1,15,NA,TRBV5-1,TRBJ1-4,TGCGCCAGCAGCCGAGGGACAGGGGGTAATGAAAAACTGTTTTTT,CASSRGTGGNEKLFF
TRBD2,12,NA,TRBV29-1,TRBJ2-3,TGCAGCGTTGGGCGGGGGGTAGATACGCAGTATTTT,CSVGRGVDTQYF
TRBD2,14,NA,TRBV6-5,TRBJ2-3,TGTGCCAGCCCGGGACTAGCGGGGGAAGATACGCAGTATTTT,CASPGLAGEDTQYF
TRBD1,15,NA,TRBV5-1,TRBJ1-2,TGCGCCAGCAGCTTGGCCTGGGACAGAAACTATGGCTACACCTTC,CASSLAWDRNYGYTF
NA,14,NA,TRBV9,TRBJ2-1,TGTGCCAGCAGCGTAGAACTAGGATTCACTGAGCAGTTCTTC,CASSVELGFTEQFF
TRBD1,18,few,TRBV5-6,TRBJ2-7,TGTGCCAGCAGCAAAGGGACAGGGGGCTCCTCTACCATCTACGAGCAGTACTTC,CASSKGTGGSSTIYEQYF
NA,15,NA,TRBV4-3,TRBJ1-2,TGCGCCAGCAGCCGAAAACTCGGAGGAGACTATGGCTACACCTTC,CASSRKLGGDYGYTF
NA,15,few,TRBV5-1,TRBJ1-6,TGCGCCAGCAGCTCCCAGGGCCCTGGTAATTCACCCCTCCACTTT,CASSSQGPGNSPLHF
NA,18,NA,TRBV4-2,TRBJ1-6,TGTGCCAGCAGCCAAGATGCCGGGGGAGGTACCTATAATTCACCCCTCCACTTT,CASSQDAGGGTYNSPLHF
TRBD1,13,NA,TRBV11-3,TRBJ1-1,TGTGCCAGCAGCTTAGATCCAGGGGGCACGGCTTTCTTT,CASSLDPGGTAFF
TRBD2,18,NA,TRBV7-8,TRBJ2-1,TGTGCCAGCAGCTCGGGACTAGCGGGAGGGCCTCTCTACAATGAGCAGTTCTTC,CASSSGLAGGPLYNEQFF
NA,15,NA,TRBV30,TRBJ1-4,TGTGCCTGGTCGCCCCTACGGTGGCGGGATGAAAAACTGTTTTTT,CAWSPLRWRDEKLFF
TRBD2,16,NA,TRBV6-6,TRBJ2-7,TGTGCCAGCAGTTACGCGGGAGGGGGTAGCTCCTACGAGCAGTACTTC,CASSYAGGGSSYEQYF
NA,14,NA,TRBV4-2,TRBJ2-1,TGTGCCAGCAGCCGGGCGGGACTGGGCAATGAGCAGTTCTTC,CASSRAGLGNEQFF
TRBD2,17,NA,TRBV9,TRBJ2-1,TGTGCCAGCAGCGTAGCTATAGCGGGAGCCTCCTACAATGAGCAGTTCTTC,CASSVAIAGASYNEQFF
NA,14,NA,TRBV5-1,TRBJ2-4,TGCGCCAGCAGCTCCGGTGGAGCCATGGACATTCAGTACTTC,CASSSGGAMDIQYF
TRBD1,13,NA,TRBV7-3,TRBJ2-1,TGTGCCAGCAGCCGGGACAGGAACAATGAGCAGTTCTTC,CASSRDRNNEQFF
TRBD1,15,few,TRBV7-2,TRBJ1-1,TGTGCCAGCAGCCCTCCTTTAGGGGGCAGCACTGAAGCTTTCTTT,CASSPPLGGSTEAFF
TRBD1,18,NA,TRBV18,TRBJ1-1,TGTGCCAGCTCACCTGGAGGACAGGGGGCCCGAGCGAACACTGAAGCTTTCTTT,CASSPGGQGARANTEAFF
NA,15,NA,TRBV5-1,TRBJ1-1,TGCGCCAGCAACTTGGCGGCCAGGCTGAACACTGAAGCTTTCTTT,CASNLAARLNTEAFF
NA,13,once,TRBV18,TRBJ1-4,TGTGCCAGCTCCCGGACAGTCGATGAAAAACTGTTTTTT,CASSRTVDEKLFF
NA,17,once,TRBV12-5,TRBJ2-2,TGTGCTAGTGGTCCCGGGGTGAGCTCGAGGGACACCGGGGAGCTGTTTTTT,CASGPGVSSRDTGELFF
NA,15,NA,TRBV6-1,TRBJ1-5,TGTGCCAGCATACGGTGGGGGGTCAGCAATCAGCCCCAGCATTTT,CASIRWGVSNQPQHF
TRBD2,12,few,TRBV29-1,TRBJ2-7,TGCAGCGTTGAAGGCGGGGGTCCCGAGCAGTACTTC,CSVEGGGPEQYF
NA,15,once,TRBV9,TRBJ2-1,TGTGCCAGCAGCGTAGCCGTGGGAGGTCTTGGTGAGCAGTTCTTC,CASSVAVGGLGEQFF
TRBD2,15,NA,TRBV4-2,TRBJ2-7,TGTGCCAGCAGCCGTCTGGCGGGGGTGGAAAACGAGCAGTACTTC,CASSRLAGVENEQYF
NA,13,NA,TRBV5-1,TRBJ2-7,TGCGCCAGCAGCCCCAACACAGCCTACGAGCAGTACTTC,CASSPNTAYEQYF
NA,13,NA,TRBV30,TRBJ2-5,TGTGCCTGGGGGGCGACTGGACGAGAGACCCAGTACTTC,CAWGATGRETQYF